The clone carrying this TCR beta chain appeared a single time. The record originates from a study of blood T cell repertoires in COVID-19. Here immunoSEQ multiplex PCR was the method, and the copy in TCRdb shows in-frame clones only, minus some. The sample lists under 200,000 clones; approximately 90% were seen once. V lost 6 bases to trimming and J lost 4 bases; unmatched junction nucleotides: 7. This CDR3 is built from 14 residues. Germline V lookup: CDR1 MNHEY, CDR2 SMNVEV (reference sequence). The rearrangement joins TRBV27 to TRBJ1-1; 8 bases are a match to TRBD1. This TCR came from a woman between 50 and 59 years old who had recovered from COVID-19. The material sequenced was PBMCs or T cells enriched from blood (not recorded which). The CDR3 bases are TGTGCCAGCAGCTCCACAGGGGGGTCCACTGAAGCTTTCTTT. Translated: CASSSTGGSTEAFF.